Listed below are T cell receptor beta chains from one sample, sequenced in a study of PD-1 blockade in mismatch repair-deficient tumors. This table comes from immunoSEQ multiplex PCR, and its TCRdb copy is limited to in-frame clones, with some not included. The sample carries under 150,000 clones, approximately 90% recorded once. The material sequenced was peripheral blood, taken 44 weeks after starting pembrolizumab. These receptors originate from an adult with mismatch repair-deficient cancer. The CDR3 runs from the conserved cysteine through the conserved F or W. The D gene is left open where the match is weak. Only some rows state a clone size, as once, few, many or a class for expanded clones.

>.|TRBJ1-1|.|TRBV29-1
CSAVGRTNTEAFF
TGCAGCGCTGTGGGCAGAACGAACACTGAAGCTTTCTTT
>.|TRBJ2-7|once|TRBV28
CASSLSPGKGYEQYF
TGTGCCAGCAGTTTATCCCCCGGGAAAGGGTACGAGCAGTACTTC
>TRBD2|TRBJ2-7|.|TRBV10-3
CASSSRTRFRYEQYF
TGTGCCAGCAGTTCCAGGACTAGGTTCCGCTACGAGCAGTACTTC
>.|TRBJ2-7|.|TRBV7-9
CASSLGWGEQYF
TGTGCCAGCAGCTTAGGGTGGGGAGAGCAGTACTTC
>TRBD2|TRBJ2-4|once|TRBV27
CASSPGLAGVSNIQYF
TGTGCCAGCAGTCCCGGACTAGCGGGAGTATCGAACATTCAGTACTTC
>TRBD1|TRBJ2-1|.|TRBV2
CASSWDRVTYNEQFF
TGTGCCAGCAGTTGGGACAGGGTGACCTACAATGAGCAGTTCTTC
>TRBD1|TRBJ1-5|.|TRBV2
CASRTGSNQPQHF
TGTGCCAGCAGGACAGGGAGCAATCAGCCCCAGCATTTT
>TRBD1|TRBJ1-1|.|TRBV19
CASNPGQGRTEAFF
TGTGCCAGTAACCCGGGACAGGGTAGGACTGAAGCTTTCTTT
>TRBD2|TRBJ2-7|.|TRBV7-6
CASSLGTSGNPSYEQYF
TGTGCCAGCAGCTTAGGTACTAGCGGGAACCCTTCCTACGAGCAGTACTTC
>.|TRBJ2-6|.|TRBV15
CATSRGGSGANVLTF
TGTGCCACCAGCAGAGGGGGCTCTGGGGCCAACGTCCTGACTTTC
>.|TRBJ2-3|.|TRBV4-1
CASSHPGEDTQYF
TGCGCCAGCAGCCACCCAGGGGAAGATACGCAGTATTTT
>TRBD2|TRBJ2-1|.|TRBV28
CASSSREDNEQFF
TGTGCCAGCAGTTCGCGGGAGGACAATGAGCAGTTCTTC
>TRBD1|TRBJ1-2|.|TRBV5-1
CASSFEGAQGYTF
TGCGCCAGCAGCTTTGAGGGGGCGCAGGGCTACACCTTC
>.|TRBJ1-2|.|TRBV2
CASSPEWGSSFGYTF
TGTGCCAGCAGCCCCGAGTGGGGATCTAGCTTCGGCTACACCTTC
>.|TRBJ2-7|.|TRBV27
CASSFGIWYEQYF
TGTGCCAGCAGTTTCGGGATATGGTACGAGCAGTACTTC
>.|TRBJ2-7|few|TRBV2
CASSPTDYEQYF
TGTGCCAGCAGTCCTACCGATTACGAGCAGTACTTC
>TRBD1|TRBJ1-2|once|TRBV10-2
CASSDTGTGYGYTF
TGCGCCAGCAGCGACACCGGGACAGGCTATGGCTACACCTTC
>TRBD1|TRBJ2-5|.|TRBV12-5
CASALTGKETQYF
TGTGCTAGTGCCCTGACAGGGAAAGAGACCCAGTACTTC
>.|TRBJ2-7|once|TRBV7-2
CASSLLEGYEQYF
TGTGCCAGCAGCCTACTCGAGGGGTACGAGCAGTACTTC
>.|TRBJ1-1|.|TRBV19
CASSMYEGGLGMNNTEAFF
TGTGCCAGTAGTATGTATGAGGGGGGTTTGGGGATGAATAACACTGAAGCTTTCTTT
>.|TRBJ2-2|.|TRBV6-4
CASSDSKAGELFF
TGTGCCAGCAGTGACTCGAAGGCCGGGGAGCTGTTTTTT
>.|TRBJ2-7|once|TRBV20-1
CSVKRSSEQYF
TGCAGTGTCAAGAGGTCATCCGAGCAGTACTTC